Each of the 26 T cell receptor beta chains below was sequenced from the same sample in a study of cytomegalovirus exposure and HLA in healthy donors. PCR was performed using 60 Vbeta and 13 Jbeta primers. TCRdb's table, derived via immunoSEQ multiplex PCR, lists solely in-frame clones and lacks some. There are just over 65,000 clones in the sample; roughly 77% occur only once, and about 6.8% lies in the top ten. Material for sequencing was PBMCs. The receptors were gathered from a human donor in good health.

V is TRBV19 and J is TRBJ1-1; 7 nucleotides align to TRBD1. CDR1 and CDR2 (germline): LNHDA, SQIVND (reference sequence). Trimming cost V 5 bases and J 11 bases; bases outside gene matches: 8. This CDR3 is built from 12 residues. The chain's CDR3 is CASSLTTGRAFF. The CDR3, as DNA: TGTGCCAGTAGTTTGACGACAGGGAGGGCTTTCTTT.

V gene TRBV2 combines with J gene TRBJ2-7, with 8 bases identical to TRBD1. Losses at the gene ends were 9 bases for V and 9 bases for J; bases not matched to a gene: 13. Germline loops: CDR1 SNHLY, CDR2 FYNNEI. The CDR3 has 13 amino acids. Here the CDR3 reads CASRDRLFSRQYF. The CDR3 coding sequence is TGTGCCAGTAGGGACAGGCTCTTTTCGCGGCAGTACTTC.

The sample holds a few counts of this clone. Here the CDR3 reads CAWSQDNEQFF. In DNA, the CDR3 is TGTGCCTGGAGTCAGGACAATGAGCAGTTCTTC. The V and J genes are TRBV30 and TRBJ2-1; D remains ambiguous. Germline-derived CDR1 and CDR2 are GTSNPN and SVGIG (reference sequence). The V end lost 2 bases, the J end lost 5 bases, and 4 bases lay between the germline ends. This CDR3 region has 11 residues.

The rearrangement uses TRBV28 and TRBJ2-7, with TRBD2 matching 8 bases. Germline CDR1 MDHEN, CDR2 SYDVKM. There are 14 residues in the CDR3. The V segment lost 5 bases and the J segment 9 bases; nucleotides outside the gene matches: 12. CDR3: CASSPHGGAEGQYF. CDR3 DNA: TGTGCCAGCAGTCCCCACGGGGGGGCCGAGGGGCAGTACTTC.

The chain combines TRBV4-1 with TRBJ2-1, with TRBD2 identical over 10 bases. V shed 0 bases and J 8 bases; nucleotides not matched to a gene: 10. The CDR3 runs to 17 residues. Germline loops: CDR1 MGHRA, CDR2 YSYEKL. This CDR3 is CASSQDIVAGGGYEQFF. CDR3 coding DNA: TGCGCCAGCAGCCAAGATATAGTAGCGGGGGGTGGGTATGAGCAGTTCTTC.

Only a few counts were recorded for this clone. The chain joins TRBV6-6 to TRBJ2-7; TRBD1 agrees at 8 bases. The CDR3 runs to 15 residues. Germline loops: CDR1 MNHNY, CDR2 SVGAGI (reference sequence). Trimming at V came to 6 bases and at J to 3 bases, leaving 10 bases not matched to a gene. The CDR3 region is CASRDDRGLGYEQYF. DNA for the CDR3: TGTGCCAGCAGAGACGACAGGGGCCTAGGCTACGAGCAGTACTTC.

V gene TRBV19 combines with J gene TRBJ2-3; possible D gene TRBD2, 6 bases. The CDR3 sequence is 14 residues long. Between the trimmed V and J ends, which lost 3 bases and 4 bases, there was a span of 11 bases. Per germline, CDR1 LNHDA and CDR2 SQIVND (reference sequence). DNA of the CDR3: TGTGCCAGTAGTATCAGCCGGGGGTCAGATACGCAGTATTTT. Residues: CASSISRGSDTQYF. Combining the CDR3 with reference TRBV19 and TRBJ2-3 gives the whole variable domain DGGITQSPKYLFRKEGQNVTLSCEQNLNHDAMYWYRQDPGQGLRLIYYSQIVNDFQKGDIAEGYSVSREKKESFPLTVTSAQKNPTAFYLCASSISRGSDTQYFGPGTRLTVL.

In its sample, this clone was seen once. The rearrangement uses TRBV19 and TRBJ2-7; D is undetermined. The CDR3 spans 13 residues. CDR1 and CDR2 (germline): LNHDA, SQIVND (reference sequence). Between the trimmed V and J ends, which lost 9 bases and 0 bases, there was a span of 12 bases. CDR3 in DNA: TGTGCCAGATCCCATTCGAGCTCCTACGAGCAGTACTTC. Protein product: CARSHSSSYEQYF.

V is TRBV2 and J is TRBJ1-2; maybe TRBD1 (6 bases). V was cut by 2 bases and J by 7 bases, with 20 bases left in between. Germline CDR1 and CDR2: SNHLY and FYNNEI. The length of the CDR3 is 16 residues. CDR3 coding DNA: TGTGCCAGCAGTGAATTCATTGCAGGGGCAGGTGGTGGCTACACCTTC. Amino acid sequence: CASSEFIAGAGGGYTF.

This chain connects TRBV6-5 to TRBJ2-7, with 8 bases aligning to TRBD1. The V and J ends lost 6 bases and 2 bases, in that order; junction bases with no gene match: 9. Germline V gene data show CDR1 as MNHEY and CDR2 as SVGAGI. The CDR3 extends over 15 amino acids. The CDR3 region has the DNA TGTGCCAGCAGCTACCAGGGGGCCACTCCCTACGAGCAGTACTTC. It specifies CASSYQGATPYEQYF.

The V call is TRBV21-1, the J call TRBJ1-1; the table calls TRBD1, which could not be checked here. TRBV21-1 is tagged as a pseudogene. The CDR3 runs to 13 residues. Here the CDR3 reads CASSNGQGELAFF. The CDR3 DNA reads TGTGCCAGCAGCAACGGACAGGGAGAGTTAGCTTTCTTT.

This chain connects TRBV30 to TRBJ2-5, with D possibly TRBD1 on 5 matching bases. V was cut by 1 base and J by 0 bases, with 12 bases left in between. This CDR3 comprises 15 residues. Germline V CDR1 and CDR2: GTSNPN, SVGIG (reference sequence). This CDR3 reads CAWSGPPTDQETQYF. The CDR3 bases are TGTGCCTGGAGTGGGCCCCCGACAGACCAAGAGACCCAGTACTTC.

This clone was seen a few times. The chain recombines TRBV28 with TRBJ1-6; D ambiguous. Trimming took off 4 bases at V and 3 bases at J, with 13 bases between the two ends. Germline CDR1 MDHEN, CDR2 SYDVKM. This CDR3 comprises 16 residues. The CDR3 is CASSYEGSGYNSPLHF. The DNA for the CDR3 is TGTGCCAGCAGTTATGAGGGATCCGGCTATAATTCACCCCTCCACTTT.

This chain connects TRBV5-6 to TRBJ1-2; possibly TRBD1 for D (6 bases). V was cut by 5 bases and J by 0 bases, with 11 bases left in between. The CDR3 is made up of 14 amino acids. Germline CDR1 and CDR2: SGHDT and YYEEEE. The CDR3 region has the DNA TGTGCCAGCAGACGCGGACAGACTAACTATGGCTACACCTTC. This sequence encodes CASRRGQTNYGYTF.

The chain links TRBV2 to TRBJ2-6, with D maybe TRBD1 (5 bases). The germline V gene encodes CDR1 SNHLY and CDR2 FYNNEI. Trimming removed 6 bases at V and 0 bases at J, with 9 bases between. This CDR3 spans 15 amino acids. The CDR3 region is CASRKDNSGANVLTF. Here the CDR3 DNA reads TGTGCCAGCAGGAAGGACAACTCTGGGGCCAACGTCCTGACTTTC. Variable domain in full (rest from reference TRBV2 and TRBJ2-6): EPEVTQTPSHQVTQMGQEVILRCVPISNHLYFYWYRQILGQKVEFLVSFYNNEISEKSEIFDDQFSVERPDGSNFTLKIRSTKLEDSAMYFCASRKDNSGANVLTFGAGSRLTVL.

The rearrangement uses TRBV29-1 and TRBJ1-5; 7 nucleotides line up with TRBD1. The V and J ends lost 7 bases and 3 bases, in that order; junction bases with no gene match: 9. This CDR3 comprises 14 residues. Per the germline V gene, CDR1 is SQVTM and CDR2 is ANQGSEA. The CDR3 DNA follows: TGCAGCGCTGTATCGACAGGGTACAATCAGCCCCAGCATTTT. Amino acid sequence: CSAVSTGYNQPQHF.

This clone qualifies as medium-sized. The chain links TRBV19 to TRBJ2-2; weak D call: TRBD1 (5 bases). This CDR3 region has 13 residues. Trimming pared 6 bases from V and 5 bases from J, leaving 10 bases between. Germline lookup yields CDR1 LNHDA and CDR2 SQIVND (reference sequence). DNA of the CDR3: TGTGCCAGTAGGATCCCAGGGACCGGGGAGCTGTTTTTT. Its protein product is CASRIPGTGELFF.

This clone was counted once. Here the CDR3 DNA reads TGTGCCATCACCTCCGGTTTACAGGGGGAGCAGTACTTC. The encoded protein is CAITSGLQGEQYF. This rearrangement joins TRBV2 to TRBJ2-7; 7 bases are a match to TRBD1. The CDR3 is 13 amino acids. With 10 bases clipped from V and 7 bases from J, the junction kept 13 bases outside the gene matches. CDR1 SNHLY and CDR2 FYNNEI come from the germline V gene.

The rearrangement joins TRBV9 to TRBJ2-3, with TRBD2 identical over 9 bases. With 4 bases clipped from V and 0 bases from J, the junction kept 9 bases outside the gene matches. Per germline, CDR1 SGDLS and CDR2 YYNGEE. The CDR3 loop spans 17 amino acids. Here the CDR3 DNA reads TGTGCCAGCAGCCCCAGGCTAGCGGGGACTAGCACAGATACGCAGTATTTT. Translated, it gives CASSPRLAGTSTDTQYF.

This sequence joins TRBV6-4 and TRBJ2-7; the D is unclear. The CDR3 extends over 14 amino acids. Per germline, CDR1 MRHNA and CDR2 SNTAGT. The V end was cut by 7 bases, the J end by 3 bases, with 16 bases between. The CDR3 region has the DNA TGTGCCAGCACATTACCAGGCCCTTACTACGAGCAGTACTTC. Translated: CASTLPGPYYEQYF.

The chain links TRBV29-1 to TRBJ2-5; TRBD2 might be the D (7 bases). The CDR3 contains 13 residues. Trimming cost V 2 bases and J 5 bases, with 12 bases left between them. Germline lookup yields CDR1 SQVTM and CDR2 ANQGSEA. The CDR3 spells CSVESGGRETQYF. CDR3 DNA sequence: TGCAGCGTTGAATCGGGGGGCCGTGAGACCCAGTACTTC.

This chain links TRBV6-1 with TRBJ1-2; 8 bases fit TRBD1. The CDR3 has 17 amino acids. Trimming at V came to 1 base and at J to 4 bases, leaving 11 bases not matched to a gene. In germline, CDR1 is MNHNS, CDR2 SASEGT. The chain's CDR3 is CASSEGQGPLMSYGYTF. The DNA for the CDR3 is TGTGCCAGCAGTGAAGGACAGGGGCCTTTAATGAGCTATGGCTACACCTTC.

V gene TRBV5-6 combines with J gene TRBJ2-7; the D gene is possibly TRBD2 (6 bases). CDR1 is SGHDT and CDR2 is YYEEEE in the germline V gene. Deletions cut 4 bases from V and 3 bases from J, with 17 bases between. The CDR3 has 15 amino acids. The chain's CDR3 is CASSTRRVHDYEQYF. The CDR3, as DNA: TGTGCCAGCAGCACCCGGAGGGTTCATGACTACGAGCAGTACTTC.

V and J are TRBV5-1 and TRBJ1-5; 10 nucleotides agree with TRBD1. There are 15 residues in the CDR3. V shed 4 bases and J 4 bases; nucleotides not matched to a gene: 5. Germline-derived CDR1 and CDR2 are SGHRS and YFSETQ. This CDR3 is CASSPDRGANQPQHF. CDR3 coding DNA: TGCGCCAGCAGCCCGGACAGGGGGGCGAATCAGCCCCAGCATTTT.

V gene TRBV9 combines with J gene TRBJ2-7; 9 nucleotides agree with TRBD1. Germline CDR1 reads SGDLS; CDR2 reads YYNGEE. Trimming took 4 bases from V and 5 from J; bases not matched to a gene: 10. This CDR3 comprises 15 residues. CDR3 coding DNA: TGTGCCAGCAGCCCAAGGACAGGGGTCGGGAACGAGCAGTACTTC. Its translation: CASSPRTGVGNEQYF.

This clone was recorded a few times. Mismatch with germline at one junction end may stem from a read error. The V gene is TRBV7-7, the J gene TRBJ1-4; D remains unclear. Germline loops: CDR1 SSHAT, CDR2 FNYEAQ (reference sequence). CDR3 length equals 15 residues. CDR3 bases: TGTGCTAGCAACTGGGGAGGGCTTAGTAATGAAAAACTGTTTTTT. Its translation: CASNWGGLSNEKLFF. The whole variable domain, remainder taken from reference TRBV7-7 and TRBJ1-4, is GAGVSQSPRYKVTKRGQDVTLRCDPISSHATLYWYQQALGQGPEFLTYFNYEAQPDKSGLPSDRFSAERPEGSISTLTIQRTEQRDSAMYRCASNWGGLSNEKLFFGSGTQLSVL.